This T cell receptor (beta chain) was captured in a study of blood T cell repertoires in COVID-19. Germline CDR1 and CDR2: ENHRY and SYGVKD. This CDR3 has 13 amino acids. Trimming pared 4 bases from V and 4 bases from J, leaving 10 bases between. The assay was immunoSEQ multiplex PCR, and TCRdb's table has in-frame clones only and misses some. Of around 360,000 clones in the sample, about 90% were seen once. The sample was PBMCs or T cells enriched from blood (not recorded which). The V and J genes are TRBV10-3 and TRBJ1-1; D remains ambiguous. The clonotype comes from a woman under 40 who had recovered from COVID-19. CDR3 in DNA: TGTGCCATCAGTGTAGAGGATGGCACTGAAGCTTTCTTT. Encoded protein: CAISVEDGTEAFF.